What follows are 27 T cell receptor beta chains derived from one specimen sequenced in a study of PD-L1 blockade in urothelial cancer. The assay was immunoSEQ multiplex PCR, and TCRdb's table has in-frame clones only and misses some. The sample yields about 43,000 clones, 80% seen once. As for time point: pretreatment peripheral blood. The source was PBMCs, collected around atezolizumab (anti-PD-L1) treatment. The source is a man between 60 and 75 years old with urothelial cancer.

The rearrangement joins TRBV28 to TRBJ2-1, with D uncertain. The CDR3 sequence is 11 residues long. The germline CDR1 and CDR2 sequences are MDHEN and SYDVKM. V lost 6 bases to trimming and J lost 12 bases, with 12 bases between them. CDR3 region: CASSWQLAQFF. CDR3 DNA sequence: TGTGCCAGCAGCTGGCAGTTAGCGCAGTTCTTC.

The chain is built from TRBV6-1 and TRBJ2-5, with 7 bases aligning to TRBD1. From germline, CDR1 is MNHNS and CDR2 SASEGT. CDR3 length: 14 residues. With V trimmed by 3 bases and J by 5 bases, 6 bases remained unmatched. The CDR3: CASSDQGEGETQYF. The CDR3 DNA reads as TGTGCCAGCAGTGACCAGGGGGAAGGGGAGACCCAGTACTTC.

V and J are TRBV27 and TRBJ1-5, with TRBD1 as a possible D gene (6 bases). Germline V lookup: CDR1 MNHEY, CDR2 SMNVEV (reference sequence). The CDR3 loop spans 13 amino acids. With 8 bases removed from V and 6 bases from J, the gap between germline ends came to 14 bases. CDR3 in amino acids: CASGTGKIQPQHF. CDR3 coding DNA: TGTGCCAGCGGAACAGGGAAAATTCAGCCCCAGCATTTT.

V usage is TRBV28 and J usage is TRBJ1-4; no definite D call. The CDR3 has 11 residues. Looked up from germline, CDR1 is MDHEN and CDR2 is SYDVKM. The V and J ends lost 5 bases and 16 bases respectively, with 14 bases between them. CDR3 nucleotides: TGTGCCAGCAGTGGAACTAGAACAGCGTTTTTT. It specifies CASSGTRTAFF.

The rearrangement uses TRBV10-1 and TRBJ2-1; TRBD2 agrees at 10 bases. The CDR3 has 15 amino acids. Germline V gene data show CDR1 as WNHNN and CDR2 as SYGVQD (reference sequence). V trimming: 4 bases; J trimming: 7 bases; junction bases outside the gene matches: 7. CDR3 coding DNA: TGCGCCAGCAGTGTGAGCGGGAGGGGACAAAATGAGCAGTTCTTC. Encoded protein: CASSVSGRGQNEQFF.

This clone was picked up one time. J is TRBJ2-5 and V is TRBV18, with unresolved D. The V end lost 0 bases, the J end lost 2 bases, and 4 bases lay between the germline ends. Germline V gene sequence: CDR1 KGHSH, CDR2 LQKENI. The length of the CDR3 is 13 residues. CDR3 sequence reads: CASSPPAQETQYF. CDR3 nucleotide sequence: TGTGCCAGCTCACCACCGGCACAAGAGACCCAGTACTTC.

The V and J genes are TRBV10-3 and TRBJ2-2; tentatively, D is TRBD1 (5 bases). The CDR3 covers 16 residues. The ends were cut back, 4 bases at V and 0 bases at J, with 12 bases in the middle. CDR1 and CDR2 from the germline V gene are ENHRY and SYGVKD. Written as DNA, the CDR3 is TGTGCCATCAGTGCCGACAGTACACCGAACACCGGGGAGCTGTTTTTT. Protein: CAISADSTPNTGELFF.

V is TRBV27 and J is TRBJ1-4, with D possibly matching TRBD1 (5 bases). Germline CDR1 MNHEY, CDR2 SMNVEV (reference sequence). Trimming took off 3 bases at V and 1 base at J, with 15 bases between the two ends. This CDR3 is built from 17 residues. The CDR3 here is CASSFRAFLGTNEKLFF. As DNA, the CDR3 is TGTGCCAGCAGTTTCAGGGCGTTCTTAGGAACTAATGAAAAACTGTTTTTT.

The chain is built from TRBV6-6 and TRBJ2-2, with D perhaps matching TRBD2 (5 bases). Trimming shortened V by 6 bases and J by 7 bases, and 9 bases separated the two germline ends. The CDR3 covers 12 residues. The V gene's germline CDR1 is MNHNY and CDR2 SVGAGI (reference sequence). In DNA form, the CDR3 reads TGTGCCAGCAGGGTTGGGAGCGGGGAGCTGTTTTTT. Translation: CASRVGSGELFF.

The V gene is TRBV28, the J gene TRBJ1-5; no firm D call. The germline V gene encodes CDR1 MDHEN and CDR2 SYDVKM. V lost 3 bases, J lost 7 bases, and 16 bases lay in between. The CDR3 covers 15 residues. CDR3 coding DNA: TGTGCCAGCAGTTTTGGAAGCGGGAGTGCACAGCCCCAGCATTTT. This encodes CASSFGSGSAQPQHF.

The J gene is TRBJ1-3, the V gene TRBV19; D gene ambiguous. The germline CDR1 and CDR2 sequences are LNHDA and SQIVND (reference sequence). V lost 6 bases and J 7 bases, leaving 16 bases between the germline ends. This CDR3 is built from 14 residues. CDR3 nucleotides: TGTGCCAGTAGGCCGGGAGGCGGGTTGAACACCATATATTTT. Residues: CASRPGGGLNTIYF.

This sequence joins TRBV2 and TRBJ1-5, with a possible D match to TRBD1 (6 bases). The V and J ends lost 2 bases and 6 bases respectively, with 14 bases between them. The CDR3 loop spans 15 amino acids. Germline V CDR1 and CDR2: SNHLY, FYNNEI. The CDR3 sequence is CASSELGQGPQPQHF. CDR3 DNA sequence: TGTGCCAGCAGTGAACTGGGGCAGGGGCCTCAGCCCCAGCATTTT.

J is TRBJ1-4 and V is TRBV7-6; TRBD1 aligns across 9 bases. The CDR3 spans 15 residues. V lost 4 bases to trimming and J lost 6 bases; unmatched junction nucleotides: 6. CDR1 is SGHVS and CDR2 is FNYEAQ in the germline V gene. This CDR3 reads CASSSPGQGYEKLFF. The CDR3 region has the DNA TGTGCCAGCAGCTCACCGGGACAGGGCTATGAAAAACTGTTTTTT.

Here the CDR3 reads CASRRQGIGEKLFF. For the CDR3, the DNA is TGTGCCAGCAGACGTCAGGGAATAGGTGAAAAACTGTTTTTT. V is TRBV7-2 and J is TRBJ1-4; tentatively, D is TRBD1 (5 bases). CDR1 SGHTA and CDR2 FQGNSA come from the germline V gene. Trimming took off 6 bases at V and 7 bases at J, with 15 bases between the two ends. The CDR3 loop spans 14 amino acids. Drawing the rest from reference TRBV7-2 and TRBJ1-4, the complete variable domain is GAGVSQSPSNKVTEKGKDVELRCDPISGHTALYWYRQSLGQGLEFLIYFQGNSAPDKSGLPSDRFSAERTGGSVSTLTIQRTQQEDSAVYLCASRRQGIGEKLFFGSGTQLSVL.

This clone was seen a few times. The chain has TRBV5-1 and TRBJ2-7; 7 bases line up with TRBD1. Trimming cost V 4 bases and J 1 base; bases outside gene matches: 8. Germline CDR1 SGHRS, CDR2 YFSETQ. The CDR3 consists of 15 residues. The CDR3 DNA is TGCGCCAGCAGCCAGGGACAGAGTCTATCCTACGAGCAGTACTTC. Residues: CASSQGQSLSYEQYF.

With respect to this clone: An end of the junction does not agree with germline; a read error may underlie this. The gene calls are TRBV7-7 and TRBJ1-1; possibly TRBD1 for D (5 bases). Germline CDR1 reads SSHAT; CDR2 reads FNYEAQ (reference sequence). The CDR3 covers 13 residues. CDR3 sequence reads: CASSQDRNTEAFF. The CDR3 DNA follows: TGTGCTAGCAGCCAAGACAGGAACACTGAAGCTTTCTTT.

The rearrangement joins TRBV28 to TRBJ2-1; 8 bases are a match to TRBD2. The length of the CDR3 is 17 residues. Germline V CDR1 and CDR2: MDHEN, SYDVKM. Trimming removed 3 bases from V and 8 bases from J; junction bases left unmatched: 15. In DNA form, the CDR3 reads TGTGCCAGCAGTTTTATAATGTGGCGGGGGGATTTCGATGAGCAGTTCTTC. Its translation: CASSFIMWRGDFDEQFF.

This sequence joins TRBV5-1 and TRBJ2-3, with 8 nucleotides matching TRBD2. Germline V lookup: CDR1 SGHRS, CDR2 YFSETQ. The CDR3 has 18 residues. The V segment lost 7 bases and the J segment 1 base; nucleotides outside the gene matches: 17. This CDR3 reads CASRRLAGGHAGTDTQYF. CDR3 nucleotides: TGCGCCAGCCGGCGGCTGGCGGGAGGTCATGCTGGCACAGATACGCAGTATTTT.

The CDR3: CASSSTGGRGRNTEAFF. The CDR3 region has the DNA TGTGCCAGCAGTTCCACGGGGGGTAGGGGTCGGAACACTGAAGCTTTCTTT. V and J are TRBV5-4 and TRBJ1-1; D is possibly TRBD1 (5 bases). From germline, CDR1 is SGHNT and CDR2 YYREEE (reference sequence). This CDR3 spans 17 amino acids. Trimming stripped 5 bases from V and 1 base from J, with 21 bases between.

The V gene is TRBV5-1, the J gene TRBJ1-1, with D tentatively TRBD1 (6 bases). The V end lost 4 bases, the J end lost 5 bases, and 21 bases lay between the germline ends. The CDR3 runs to 16 residues. The germline V gene has CDR1 SGHRS and CDR2 YFSETQ. The CDR3 spells CASSPGGREKGTEAFF. In DNA form, the CDR3 reads TGCGCCAGCAGCCCGGGGGGGCGAGAGAAGGGGACTGAAGCTTTCTTT.

The chain links TRBV7-2 to TRBJ2-3, with 9 bases identical to TRBD1. There are 16 residues in the CDR3. With 0 bases clipped from V and 7 bases from J, the junction kept 8 bases outside the gene matches. Looked up from germline, CDR1 is SGHTA and CDR2 is FQGNSA. CDR3 in amino acids: CASSLAGTGWINTQYF. The CDR3 DNA sequence: TGTGCCAGCAGCTTAGCCGGGACAGGGTGGATAAATACGCAGTATTTT.

This chain uses TRBV2 with TRBJ2-7; D might be TRBD2 (5 bases). There are 15 residues in the CDR3. The germline V gene encodes CDR1 SNHLY and CDR2 FYNNEI. Trimming removed 6 bases from V and 2 bases from J, with 17 bases in between. CDR3 loop: CASSQGSAGAYEQYF. The DNA of the CDR3 is TGTGCCAGCAGCCAAGGTAGCGCAGGCGCCTACGAGCAGTACTTC.

This chain links TRBV5-1 with TRBJ2-7, with 9 bases aligning to TRBD1. The CDR3 runs to 14 residues. Unmatched junction bases numbered 6, after V lost 2 bases and J lost 6 bases. Germline V gene data show CDR1 as SGHRS and CDR2 as YFSETQ. CDR3 in amino acids: CASSFGDREGEQYF. CDR3 nucleotide sequence: TGCGCCAGCAGCTTCGGGGACAGGGAGGGCGAGCAGTACTTC.

The chain combines TRBV28 with TRBJ2-5, with D possibly matching TRBD1 (5 bases). This CDR3 comprises 13 residues. Between the trimmed V and J ends, which lost 5 bases and 5 bases, there was a span of 12 bases. Germline V gives CDR1 MDHEN, CDR2 SYDVKM. CDR3 DNA sequence: TGTGCCAGCAGTCCCAGGGTACACGAGACCCAGTACTTC. This codes for CASSPRVHETQYF.

The V call is TRBV5-5, the J call TRBJ2-1; TRBD2 matches 10 bases. CDR1 and CDR2 from the germline V gene are SGHKS and YYEKEE (reference sequence). This CDR3 is built from 15 residues. J gave up 7 bases and V 1 base, and 5 bases lay outside the gene matches. The CDR3 DNA sequence: TGTGCCAGCAGCTTGTTGAGCGGGGGGGGGAATGAGCAGTTCTTC. This encodes CASSLLSGGGNEQFF.

The chain is built from TRBV6-6 and TRBJ2-7; unclear D gene. The CDR3 length is 14 residues. Deletions cut 7 bases from V and 0 bases from J, with 13 bases between. The germline CDR1 and CDR2 sequences are MNHNY and SVGAGI (reference sequence). In DNA, the CDR3 is TGTGCCAGCACCTATGACACCAGCTCCTACGAGCAGTACTTC. This codes for CASTYDTSSYEQYF.

The chain links TRBV7-8 to TRBJ2-7, with TRBD2 matching over 7 bases. The CDR3 loop spans 16 amino acids. J gave up 1 base and V 1 base, and 7 bases lay outside the gene matches. Per the germline V gene, CDR1 is SGHVS and CDR2 is FQNEAQ. The CDR3 loop reads CASSLGMASGSYEQYF. The CDR3 nucleotides read TGTGCCAGCAGCTTAGGGATGGCTAGCGGTTCCTACGAGCAGTACTTC.